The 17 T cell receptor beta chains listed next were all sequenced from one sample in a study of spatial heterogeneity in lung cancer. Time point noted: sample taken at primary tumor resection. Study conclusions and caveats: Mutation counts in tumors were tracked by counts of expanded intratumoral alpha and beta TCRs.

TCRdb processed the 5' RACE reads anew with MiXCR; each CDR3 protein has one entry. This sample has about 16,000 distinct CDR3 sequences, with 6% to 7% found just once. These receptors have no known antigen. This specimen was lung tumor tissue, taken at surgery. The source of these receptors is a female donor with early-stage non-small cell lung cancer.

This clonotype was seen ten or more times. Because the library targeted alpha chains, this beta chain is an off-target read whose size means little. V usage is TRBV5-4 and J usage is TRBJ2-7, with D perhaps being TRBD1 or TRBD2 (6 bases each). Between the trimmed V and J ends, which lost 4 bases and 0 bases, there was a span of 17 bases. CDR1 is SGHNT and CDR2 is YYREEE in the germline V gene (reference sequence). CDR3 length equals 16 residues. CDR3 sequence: CASSPEGDRISYEQYF. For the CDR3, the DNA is TGTGCCAGCAGCCCGGAGGGGGACCGAATCTCCTACGAGCAGTACTTC.

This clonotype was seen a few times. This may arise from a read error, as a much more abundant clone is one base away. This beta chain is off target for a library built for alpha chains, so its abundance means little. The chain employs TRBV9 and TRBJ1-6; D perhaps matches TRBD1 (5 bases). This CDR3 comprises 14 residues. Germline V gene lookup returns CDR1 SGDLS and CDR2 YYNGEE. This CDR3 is CASSVGGYNSPLPF. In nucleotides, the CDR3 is TGTGCCAGCAGCGTAGGGGGCTATAATTCACCCCTCCCCTTT.

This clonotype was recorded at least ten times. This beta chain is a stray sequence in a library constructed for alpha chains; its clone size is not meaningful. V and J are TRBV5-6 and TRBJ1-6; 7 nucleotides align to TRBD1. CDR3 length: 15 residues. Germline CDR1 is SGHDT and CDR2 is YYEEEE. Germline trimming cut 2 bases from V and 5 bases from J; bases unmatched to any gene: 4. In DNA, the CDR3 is TGTGCCAGCAGCTTCGGGACAGCAAATAATTCACCCCTCCACTTT. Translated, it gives CASSFGTANNSPLHF.

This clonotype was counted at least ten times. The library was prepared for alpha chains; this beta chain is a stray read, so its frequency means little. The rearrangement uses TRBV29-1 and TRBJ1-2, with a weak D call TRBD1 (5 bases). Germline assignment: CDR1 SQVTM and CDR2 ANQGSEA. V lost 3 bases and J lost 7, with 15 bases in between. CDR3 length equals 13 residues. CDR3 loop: CSVDPTAAGGYTF. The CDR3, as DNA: TGCAGCGTTGACCCGACAGCCGCCGGTGGCTACACCTTC.

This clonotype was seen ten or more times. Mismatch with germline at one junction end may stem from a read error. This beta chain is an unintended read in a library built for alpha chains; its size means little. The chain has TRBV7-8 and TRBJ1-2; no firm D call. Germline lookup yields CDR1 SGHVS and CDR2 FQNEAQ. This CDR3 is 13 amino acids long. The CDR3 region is CASSKTQFPPLNF. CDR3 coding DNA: TGTGCCAGCAGCAAGACCCAATTCCCTCCTCTTAACTTC.

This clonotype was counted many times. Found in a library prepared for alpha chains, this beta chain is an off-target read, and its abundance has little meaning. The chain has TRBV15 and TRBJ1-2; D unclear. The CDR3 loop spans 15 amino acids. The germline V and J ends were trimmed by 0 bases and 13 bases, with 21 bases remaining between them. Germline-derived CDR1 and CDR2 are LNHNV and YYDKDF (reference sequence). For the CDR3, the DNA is TGTGCCACCAGCAGAGATCCCTCCGACATAGTGCCGGGCACCTTC. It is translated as CATSRDPSDIVPGTF.

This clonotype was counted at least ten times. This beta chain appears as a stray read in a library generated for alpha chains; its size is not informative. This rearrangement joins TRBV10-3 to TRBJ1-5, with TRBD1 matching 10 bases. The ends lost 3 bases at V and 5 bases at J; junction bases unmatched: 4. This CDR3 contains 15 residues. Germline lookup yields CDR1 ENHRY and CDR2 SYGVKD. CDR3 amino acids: CAISESTGGDQPQHF. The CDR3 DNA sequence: TGTGCCATCAGTGAATCGACAGGGGGCGATCAGCCCCAGCATTTT.

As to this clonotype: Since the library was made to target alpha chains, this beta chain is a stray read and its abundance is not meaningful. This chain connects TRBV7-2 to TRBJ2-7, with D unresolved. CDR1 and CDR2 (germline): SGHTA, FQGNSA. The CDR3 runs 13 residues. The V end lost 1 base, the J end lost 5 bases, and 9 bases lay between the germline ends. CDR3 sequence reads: CASSLDPGHEQYF. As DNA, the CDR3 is TGTGCCAGCAGCTTAGACCCGGGTCACGAGCAGTACTTC.

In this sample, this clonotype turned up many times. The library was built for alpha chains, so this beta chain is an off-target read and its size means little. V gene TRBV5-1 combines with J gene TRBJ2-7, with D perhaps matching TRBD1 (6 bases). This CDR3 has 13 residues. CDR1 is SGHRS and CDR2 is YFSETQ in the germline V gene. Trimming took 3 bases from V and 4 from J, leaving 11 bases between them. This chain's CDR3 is CASSYRDQYEQYF. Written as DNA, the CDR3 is TGCGCCAGCAGCTACAGGGACCAATACGAGCAGTACTTC.

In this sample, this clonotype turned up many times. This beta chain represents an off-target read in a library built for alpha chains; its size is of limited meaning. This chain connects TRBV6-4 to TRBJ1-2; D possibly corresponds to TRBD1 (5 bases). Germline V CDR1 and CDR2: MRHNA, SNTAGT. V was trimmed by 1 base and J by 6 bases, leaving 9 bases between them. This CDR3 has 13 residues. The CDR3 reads CASSDYKQDGYTF. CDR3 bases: TGTGCCAGCAGTGACTACAAACAGGATGGCTACACCTTC.

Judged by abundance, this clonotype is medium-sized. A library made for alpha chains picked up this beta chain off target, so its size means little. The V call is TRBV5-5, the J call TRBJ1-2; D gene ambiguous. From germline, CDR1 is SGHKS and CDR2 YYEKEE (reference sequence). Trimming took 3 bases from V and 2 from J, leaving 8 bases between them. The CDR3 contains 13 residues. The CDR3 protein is CASSSGINYGYTF. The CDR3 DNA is TGTGCCAGCAGCTCCGGGATAAACTATGGCTACACCTTC.

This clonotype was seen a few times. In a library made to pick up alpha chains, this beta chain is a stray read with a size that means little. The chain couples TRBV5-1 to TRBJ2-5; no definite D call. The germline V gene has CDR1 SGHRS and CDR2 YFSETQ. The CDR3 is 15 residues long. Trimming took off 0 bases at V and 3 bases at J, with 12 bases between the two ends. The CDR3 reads CASSLAAAAKETQYF. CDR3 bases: TGCGCCAGCAGCTTGGCGGCCGCGGCCAAAGAGACCCAGTACTTC.

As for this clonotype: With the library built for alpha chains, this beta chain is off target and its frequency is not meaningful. The CDR3 loop reads CASSTSGGTSTDTQYF. For the CDR3, the DNA is TGTGCCAGTAGTACTAGCGGGGGGACTAGCACAGATACGCAGTATTTT. The gene calls are TRBV19 and TRBJ2-3; 11 bases are a match to TRBD2. CDR1 is LNHDA, CDR2 SQIVND, per germline (reference sequence). V lost 4 bases to trimming and J lost 0 bases; unmatched junction nucleotides: 3. The CDR3 consists of 16 residues.

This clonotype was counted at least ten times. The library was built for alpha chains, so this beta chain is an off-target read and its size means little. The CDR3 nucleotides are TGTGCCAGCAGCCTCTCAGGTGGCCTAAACACCATATATTTT. Residues: CASSLSGGLNTIYF. The V call is TRBV7-2, the J call TRBJ1-3; D uncertain. Germline loops: CDR1 SGHTA, CDR2 FQGNSA. This CDR3 has 14 amino acids. V lost 5 bases and J lost 6, with 14 bases in between.

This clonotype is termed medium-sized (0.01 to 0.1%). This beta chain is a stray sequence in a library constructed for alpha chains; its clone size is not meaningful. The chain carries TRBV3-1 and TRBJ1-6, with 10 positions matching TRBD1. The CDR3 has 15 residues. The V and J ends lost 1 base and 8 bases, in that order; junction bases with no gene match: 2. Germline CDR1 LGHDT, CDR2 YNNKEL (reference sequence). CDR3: CASSQAGTGDSPLHF. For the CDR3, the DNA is TGTGCCAGCAGCCAAGCCGGGACAGGGGATTCACCCCTCCACTTT.

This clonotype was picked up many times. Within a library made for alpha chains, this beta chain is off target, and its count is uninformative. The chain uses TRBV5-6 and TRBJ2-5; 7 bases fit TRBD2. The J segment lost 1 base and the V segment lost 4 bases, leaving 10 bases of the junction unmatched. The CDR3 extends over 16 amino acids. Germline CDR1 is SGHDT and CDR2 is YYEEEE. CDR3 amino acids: CASSITVASGQETQYF. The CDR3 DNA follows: TGTGCCAGCAGCATCACCGTGGCTAGCGGCCAAGAGACCCAGTACTTC.

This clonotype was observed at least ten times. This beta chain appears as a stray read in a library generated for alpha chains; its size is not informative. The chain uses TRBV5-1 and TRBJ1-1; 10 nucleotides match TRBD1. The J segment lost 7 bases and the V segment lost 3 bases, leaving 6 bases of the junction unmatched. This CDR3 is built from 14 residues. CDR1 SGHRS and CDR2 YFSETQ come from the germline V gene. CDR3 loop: CASSSGTGAIEAFF. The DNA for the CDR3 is TGCGCCAGCAGCTCCGGGACAGGGGCGATTGAAGCTTTCTTT.